This T cell receptor beta chain originates from a study of blood T cell repertoires in COVID-19. On the study more broadly: COVID-19 samples collected from the United States, Italy and Spain covered acute and convalescent phases.

CDR1 is LGHDT and CDR2 is YNNKEL in the germline V gene (reference sequence). Trimming removed 4 bases at V and 2 bases at J, with 13 bases between. This CDR3 comprises 15 residues. Per the study methods: Amplifying reference gene primers gave estimates of nucleated cell counts. Sequencing was performed with immunoSEQ multiplex PCR; in TCRdb, only in-frame clones are kept and a portion is missing. For V, J and clone size, that table is used; D and trimming come from the DNA. The sample shows some 670,000 clones, about 90% of them seen only once. Sequenced input: peripheral blood. This TCR was sampled from a woman aged 18-29 years with acute or convalescent COVID-19. This sequence joins TRBV3-1 (or the pseudogene TRBV3-2) and TRBJ2-3; D is perhaps TRBD1 (6 bases). The CDR3 nucleotides are TGTGCCAGCAGCCCGGGACACCTACCCACAGATACGCAGTATTTT. Translated, it gives CASSPGHLPTDTQYF.